What follows describes a single T cell receptor (beta chain). No antigen is known for it. The CDR3 extends over 16 amino acids. Trimming cost V 3 bases and J 0 bases, with 12 bases left between them. The sample is drawn from a study of post-analysis software for immune sequencing data. Study-level findings and limits: The study found significantly lower normalized Chao1 diversity in multiple sclerosis patients than in controls. Several TRBV segments (TRBV5-6, TRBV5-1 and TRBV20-1 among them) occurred more frequently in patients than in controls.

TCR beta cDNA libraries had unique molecular identifiers. T cells numbering roughly 0.9 to 10 million yielded cDNA molecules that totaled about 500,000. MiXCR, run by TCRdb on the PCR reads, gives a single entry per CDR3 protein. The table records 650,000 to 850,000 distinct CDR3 sequences, about half of them present only once. The chain links TRBV12-3 or TRBV12-4 to TRBJ1-5; no clear D gene. The sequenced sample consisted of blood. This receptor was identified in a girl under 18 with multiple sclerosis. CDR3 loop: CASSFVAGNSNQPQHF. In nucleotides, the CDR3 is TGTGCCAGCAGTTTTGTTGCCGGTAATAGCAATCAGCCCCAGCATTTT.